Below, 24 T cell receptor beta chains from the same sample are listed, as sequenced in a study of blood T cells in healthy people across ages (dated by TCRdb to 2014 to 2015). The library was built by means of 5' RACE. Sequencing used an Illumina HiSeq 2500. A second PCR of about 7 to 12 cycles was run with a J-beta primer mix and a sample-barcoded 5' primer. The public reads were run again by TCRdb, first through fastp at Q25 and then through MiXCR, and only productive beta chains were kept. Rows with one shared CDR3 protein collapse into an entry with the most common genes and DNA. Here the sample has roughly 680,000 distinct CDR3 sequences; around 49% occur a single time. The top ten hold roughly 34% of the sample. The material sequenced was blood. These receptors all stem from a woman in her sixties or seventies in good health.

This clonotype came up many times. This chain links TRBV29-1 with TRBJ1-4; maybe TRBD1 (6 bases). With 6 bases removed from V and 6 bases from J, the gap between germline ends came to 14 bases. CDR3 length: 13 residues. Germline values: CDR1 SQVTM, CDR2 ANQGSEA. CDR3 region: CSVHRVRDEKLFF. DNA of the CDR3: TGCAGCGTGCACAGGGTCCGTGATGAAAAACTGTTTTTT. Variable domain in full (rest from reference TRBV29-1 and TRBJ1-4): SAVISQKPSRDICQRGTSLTIQCQVDSQVTMMFWYRQQPGQSLTLIATANQGSEATYESGFVIDKFPISRPNLTFSTLTVSNMSPEDSSIYLCSVHRVRDEKLFFGSGTQLSVL.

The gene calls are TRBV29-1 and TRBJ2-3, with TRBD1 matching 12 bases. The CDR3 length is 13 residues. The germline CDR1 and CDR2 sequences are SQVTM and ANQGSEA. J gave up 5 bases and V 7 bases, and 4 bases lay outside the gene matches. The CDR3 DNA reads as TGCAGCGCGGGACAGGGGGCACAAGATACGCAGTATTTT. Encoded protein: CSAGQGAQDTQYF.

The chain has TRBV6-5 and TRBJ2-7, with D unresolved. The CDR3 runs 14 residues. CDR1 and CDR2 from the germline V gene are MNHEY and SVGAGI. With 6 bases removed from V and 6 bases from J, the gap between germline ends came to 18 bases. CDR3 loop: CASSPTRTTGEQYF. The DNA for the CDR3 is TGTGCCAGCAGCCCAACCAGGACGACGGGCGAGCAGTACTTC.

This clonotype was observed a few times. The chain employs TRBV20-1 and TRBJ2-1; possibly TRBD1 for D (5 bases). Germline-derived CDR1 and CDR2 are DFQATT and SNEGSKA (reference sequence). Trimming left V 5 bases short and J 5 bases short, with 13 bases between. This CDR3 spans 13 amino acids. CDR3 region: CSAYSDTHNEQFF. CDR3 sequence (DNA): TGCAGTGCTTACTCGGACACCCACAATGAGCAGTTCTTC.

The chain links TRBV24-1 to TRBJ2-1, with D unclear. Germline values: CDR1 KGHDR, CDR2 SFDVKD. The V gene lost 7 bases and the J gene lost 7 bases, with 10 bases spanning the gap. The CDR3 extends over 12 amino acids. The DNA for the CDR3 is TGTGCCACCAGAGGCCCCCCAAATGAGCAGTTCTTC. This sequence encodes CATRGPPNEQFF.

This rearrangement joins TRBV11-1 to TRBJ2-1; D perhaps matches TRBD2 (6 bases). Germline assignment: CDR1 SGHAT and CDR2 FQDESV (reference sequence). The length of the CDR3 is 23 residues. With 2 bases removed from V and 10 bases from J, the gap between germline ends came to 42 bases. The CDR3 DNA sequence: TGTGCCAGCAGCTTATGGGTTCCCCTCACACTTACAGCTGGAGGCGGGGAGGTTTACGAGCAGTTCTTC. It encodes CASSLWVPLTLTAGGGEVYEQFF. The entire variable domain, with the rest obtained from reference TRBV11-1 and TRBJ2-1, is as follows: EAEVAQSPRYKITEKSQAVAFWCDPISGHATLYWYRQILGQGPELLVQFQDESVVDDSQLPKDRFSAERLKGVDSTLKIQPAELGDSAMYLCASSLWVPLTLTAGGGEVYEQFFGPGTRLTVL.

Concerning this clonotype itself: One junction end disagrees with the germline gene, perhaps due to a read error. This chain uses TRBV15 with TRBJ1-5; unclear D gene. Germline loops: CDR1 LNHNV, CDR2 YYDKDF (reference sequence). The CDR3 has 12 residues. CDR3 loop: CATCRETGPQHF. The CDR3, as DNA: TGTGCCACCTGCAGAGAGACCGGACCCCAGCATTTT.

This clonotype is classed as medium-sized. The chain is built from TRBV7-2 and TRBJ2-7; no clear D gene. CDR1 and CDR2 from the germline V gene are SGHTA and FQGNSA. The CDR3 loop spans 13 amino acids. Between the trimmed V and J ends, which lost 1 base and 4 bases, there was a span of 8 bases. This CDR3 reads CASSLEAEYEQYF. The CDR3 bases are TGTGCCAGCAGCTTAGAGGCAGAATACGAGCAGTACTTC. Together with reference TRBV7-2 and TRBJ2-7, the CDR3 gives the full variable domain: GAGVSQSPSNKVTEKGKDVELRCDPISGHTALYWYRQSLGQGLEFLIYFQGNSAPDKSGLPSDRFSAERTGGSVSTLTIQRTQQEDSAVYLCASSLEAEYEQYFGPGTRLTVT.

The chain joins TRBV28 to TRBJ2-1; a possible D gene is TRBD2 (6 bases). Trimming pared 6 bases from V and 6 bases from J, leaving 9 bases between. Germline assignment: CDR1 MDHEN and CDR2 SYDVKM. CDR3 length: 12 amino acids. DNA of the CDR3: TGTGCCAGCAGAAAAGCGGGCAATGAGCAGTTCTTC. The encoded protein is CASRKAGNEQFF.

This clonotype has a handful of counts. The V call is TRBV5-1, the J call TRBJ2-5; the D is unclear. With the DNA end fitting TRBJ2-7 better, the J assignment may be wrong. Germline V gene lookup returns CDR1 SGHRS and CDR2 YFSETQ. The CDR3 has 11 residues. Here the CDR3 DNA reads TGCGCCAGCAGCGTCGAGTACGAGCAGTACTTC. Its protein product is CASSVEYEQYF.

This sequence joins TRBV6-5 and TRBJ2-7; the match to TRBD1 covers 10 bases. J gave up 8 bases and V 8 bases, and 6 bases lay outside the gene matches. From germline, CDR1 is MNHEY and CDR2 SVGAGI. The CDR3 spans 12 residues. The CDR3 is CASAGQGTKQYF. CDR3 sequence (DNA): TGTGCCAGCGCGGGACAGGGGACAAAGCAGTACTTC.

The CDR3 spells CASSSTRRGGNEQFF. CDR3 nucleotide sequence: TGTGCCAGCAGCTCGACTAGGCGGGGAGGAAATGAGCAGTTCTTC. The J gene is TRBJ2-1, the V gene TRBV7-9; TRBD2 is a possible D gene (6 bases). The CDR3 runs to 15 residues. CDR1 SEHNR and CDR2 FQNEAQ come from the germline V gene (reference sequence). V was clipped by 4 bases and J by 7 bases, with 17 bases between them.

V is TRBV5-6 and J is TRBJ1-2, with D possibly TRBD1 on 6 matching bases. Germline CDR1 and CDR2: SGHDT and YYEEEE. The CDR3 runs to 15 residues. The V gene lost 2 bases and the J gene lost 0 bases, with 11 bases spanning the gap. The CDR3 spells CASSLRTASNYGYTF. CDR3 nucleotides: TGTGCCAGCAGCTTACGGACAGCCTCTAACTATGGCTACACCTTC. The whole variable domain, filled in from reference TRBV5-6 and TRBJ1-2, reads DAGVTQSPTHLIKTRGQQVTLRCSPKSGHDTVSWYQQALGQGPQFIFQYYEEEERQRGNFPDRFSGHQFPNYSSELNVNALLLGDSALYLCASSLRTASNYGYTFGSGTRLTVV.

The V call is TRBV6-2 or TRBV6-3, the J call TRBJ2-7; 9 positions match TRBD1. This CDR3 has 13 amino acids. V trimming: 4 bases; J trimming: 6 bases; junction bases outside the gene matches: 4. Germline CDR1 reads MNHEY; CDR2 reads SVGEGT. CDR3 sequence reads: CASSWDRVTEQYF. The CDR3 DNA reads TGTGCCAGCAGTTGGGACAGGGTCACCGAGCAGTACTTC.

There are a few counts of this clonotype. The chain couples TRBV7-2 to TRBJ2-4; 10 bases fit TRBD1. CDR1 SGHTA and CDR2 FQGNSA come from the germline V gene. Unmatched junction bases numbered 8, after V lost 5 bases and J lost 4 bases. CDR3 size: 16 residues. The CDR3 spells CASSPGTGALKNIQYF. The CDR3 nucleotides are TGTGCCAGCAGCCCCGGGACAGGGGCCCTTAAAAACATTCAGTACTTC.

The rearrangement links TRBV6-1 to TRBJ1-2, with 12 bases lining up with TRBD1. The length of the CDR3 is 15 residues. With 4 bases clipped from V and 6 bases from J, the junction kept 6 bases outside the gene matches. Germline loops: CDR1 MNHNS, CDR2 SASEGT. The CDR3 nucleotides read TGTGCCAGCAGTGCCGGGACAGGGGGCGACGATGGCTACACCTTC. It is translated as CASSAGTGGDDGYTF.

This clonotype was detected once. The CDR3 DNA reads TGCAGTGCTAGCCGGGACCCGGCCTACGAGCAGTACTTC. Translation: CSASRDPAYEQYF. V usage is TRBV20-1 and J usage is TRBJ2-1; D is possibly TRBD1 or TRBD2 (5 bases each). The DNA end is a closer match to TRBJ2-7, so the J assignment may be wrong. The CDR3 has 13 residues. Germline V lookup: CDR1 DFQATT, CDR2 SNEGSKA (reference sequence).

This chain connects TRBV4-3 to TRBJ1-6; unclear D gene. Per the germline V gene, CDR1 is LGHNA and CDR2 is YSLEER. The CDR3 loop spans 16 amino acids. Trimming removed 3 bases from V and 2 bases from J, with 11 bases in between. The CDR3 bases are TGCGCCAGCAGCCACCGACTCGAAGCCTATAATTCACCCCTCCACTTT. This encodes CASSHRLEAYNSPLHF.

This clonotype was counted a few times. The J gene is TRBJ2-1, the V gene TRBV4-2; 8 bases line up with TRBD1. Germline values: CDR1 LGHNA, CDR2 YNFKEQ. J gave up 4 bases and V 2 bases, and 4 bases lay outside the gene matches. The CDR3 is 15 amino acids. CDR3 coding DNA: TGTGCCAGCAGCCAACCTGGACAGGGTTACAATGAGCAGTTCTTC. It yields the protein CASSQPGQGYNEQFF.

As concerns this clonotype: The germline gene is not matched at one end of the junction; a read error may be the cause. V usage is TRBV4-2 and J usage is TRBJ2-1; 10 bases are a match to TRBD2. The CDR3 is made up of 15 amino acids. Germline loops: CDR1 LGHNA, CDR2 YNFKEQ. CDR3 loop: CASNQGGTSANEQFF. The CDR3 coding sequence is TGTGCCAGCAACCAAGGAGGGACTAGCGCCAATGAGCAGTTCTTC.

This clonotype was seen many times. The chain employs TRBV6-5 and TRBJ2-7, with 7 bases aligning to TRBD1. V was pared by 4 bases and J by 3 bases, with 3 bases of the junction left unmatched. CDR3 length equals 13 residues. From germline, CDR1 is MNHEY and CDR2 SVGAGI. The CDR3: CASSSGQYYEQYF. Here the CDR3 DNA reads TGTGCCAGCAGTTCGGGACAGTACTACGAGCAGTACTTC.

The chain links TRBV28 to TRBJ2-7; D ambiguous. Germline V lookup: CDR1 MDHEN, CDR2 SYDVKM. The V end lost 4 bases, the J end lost 5 bases, and 18 bases lay between the germline ends. The CDR3 loop spans 15 amino acids. The CDR3 reads CASSSDTNLRDEQYF. The CDR3 nucleotides are TGTGCCAGCAGTTCCGACACCAACCTAAGGGACGAGCAGTACTTC.

The table lists this clonotype with a few counts. CDR3 in amino acids: CASSLISRGELFF. Written as DNA, the CDR3 is TGTGCCAGCAGCTTGATTTCCCGCGGGGAGCTGTTTTTT. The rearrangement uses TRBV7-2 and TRBJ2-2; D is unclear. The CDR3 has 13 residues. Germline V lookup: CDR1 SGHTA, CDR2 FQGNSA. Trimming shortened V by 3 bases and J by 7 bases, and 9 bases separated the two germline ends.

This clonotype has only a few counts. The rearrangement uses TRBV20-1 and TRBJ2-5; 8 nucleotides line up with TRBD2. Germline CDR1 is DFQATT and CDR2 is SNEGSKA (reference sequence). The CDR3 has 15 amino acids. Unmatched junction bases numbered 9, after V lost 1 base and J lost 5 bases. The CDR3 coding sequence is TGCAGTGCTAGAGGTTCGGGCGGGGGGATGGAGACCCAGTACTTC. This encodes CSARGSGGGMETQYF.